The clone carrying this TCR beta chain has only one observation. Measured with immunoSEQ multiplex PCR; TCRdb has only the in-frame clones, and not every one. The sample holds just over 2,000,000 clones; 95% are singletons and the top ten take 0.1% to 0.15%. The data were taken from a study of shared clonotypes between healthy human individuals. The CDR3 extends over 15 amino acids. Germline CDR1 and CDR2: KGHSH and LQKENI. V dropped 6 bases and J dropped 7 bases, with 22 bases sitting between them. HIV-negative, healthy adults without recent acute infections or vaccinations were the donors. The chain couples TRBV18 to TRBJ2-7, with D possibly being TRBD1 or TRBD2 (5 bases each). This receptor was identified in a man between 18 and 35 years old in good health. Source material: naive CD4+ T cells sorted from blood. Subset meaning: CD45RA+ positively selected. CDR3 nucleotides: TGTGCCAGCTCCCCCGCCGGGGCCTCACGTGGGGAGCAGTACTTC. It codes for CASSPAGASRGEQYF. Based on the CDR3 plus reference TRBV18 and TRBJ2-7, the full variable domain is NAGVMQNPRHLVRRRGQEARLRCSPMKGHSHVYWYRQLPEEGLKFMVYLQKENIIDESGMPKERFSAEFPKEGPSILRIQQVVRGDSAAYFCASSPAGASRGEQYFGPGTRLTVT.